Below are 17 T cell receptor beta chains sequenced from a single sample in a study of graft-versus-host responses after intestinal transplantation (dated by TCRdb to the early 2020s). These receptors' antigens are unknown. The library came from the immunoSEQ multiplex PCR assay. What TCRdb holds here is the immuneACCESS table cut down to in-frame rearrangements. Part of the clones is not present; checked against another copy, under half of the missing clones reflect an unresolved V gene, and the others are unexplained. The sample contains about 64,000 clones, over 90% of them found a single time. The ten largest clones capture about 1.8% of the sample. The time point label corresponds to: cells obtained before transplantation from donor or recipient. Sequencing used unstimulated CD8+ T cells sorted from spleen or lymph node cells, obtained before transplant. Receptor source: a human donor who was the organ donor for an intestinal transplant.

The table lists this clone with a count of one. The chain carries TRBV16 and TRBJ1-1; 10 bases agree with TRBD1. J was trimmed by 1 base and V by 4 bases; bases with no gene match: 9. This CDR3 region has 17 residues. Germline V gene data show CDR1 as KGHSY and CDR2 as FQNENV. In nucleotides, the CDR3 is TGTGCCAGCAGCCTGTTCGTGACAGGGGGCAAGAACACTGAAGCTTTCTTT. Translated: CASSLFVTGGKNTEAFF.

This clone was seen only once. The chain joins TRBV27 to TRBJ1-3, with D perhaps TRBD1 (6 bases). The V gene's germline CDR1 is MNHEY and CDR2 SMNVEV (reference sequence). This CDR3 has 16 amino acids. V was pared by 5 bases and J by 0 bases, with 14 bases between. The chain's CDR3 is CASSGQTSSSGNTIYF. The DNA for the CDR3 is TGTGCCAGCAGTGGACAGACCTCGAGCTCTGGAAACACCATATATTTT.

This clone showed up just once. The J gene is TRBJ2-7, the V gene TRBV27; D is perhaps TRBD2 (5 bases). Looked up from germline, CDR1 is MNHEY and CDR2 is SMNVEV (reference sequence). CDR3 length equals 13 residues. The V end was cut by 2 bases, the J end by 2 bases, with 7 bases between. CDR3 amino acids: CASSLTGTYEQYF. DNA for the CDR3: TGTGCCAGCAGTTTAACGGGGACCTACGAGCAGTACTTC.

The chain joins TRBV5-4 to TRBJ2-7, with 9 bases lining up with TRBD2. CDR1 is SGHNT and CDR2 is YYREEE in the germline V gene (reference sequence). The CDR3 extends over 14 amino acids. The junction had 6 bases not matched to a gene; V was cut back by 4 bases and J by 4 bases. CDR3 in DNA: TGTGCCAGCAGCCTTAGCGGGAGTCATTACGAGCAGTACTTC. This encodes CASSLSGSHYEQYF.

CDR3 in amino acids: CSVVQATYNEQFF. The CDR3 DNA follows: TGCAGCGTTGTACAGGCAACCTACAATGAGCAGTTCTTC. The rearrangement links TRBV29-1 to TRBJ2-1; D possibly corresponds to TRBD1 (5 bases). The CDR3 totals 13 residues. Per germline, CDR1 SQVTM and CDR2 ANQGSEA. Trimming removed 4 bases from V and 2 bases from J, with 9 bases in between.

This clone was recorded once. The chain recombines TRBV28 with TRBJ2-7; possibly TRBD1 for D (6 bases). V lost 8 bases and J lost 3, with 14 bases in between. This CDR3 is 13 amino acids long. CDR1 is MDHEN, CDR2 SYDVKM, per germline. DNA for the CDR3: TGTGCCAGCGGCAGGGGAGCACTCTACGAGCAGTACTTC. Translated: CASGRGALYEQYF.

The chain joins TRBV5-1 to TRBJ2-7, with a possible D match to TRBD1 (5 bases). With 0 bases removed from V and 3 bases from J, the gap between germline ends came to 10 bases. Germline V gene lookup returns CDR1 SGHRS and CDR2 YFSETQ. There are 14 residues in the CDR3. CDR3 nucleotides: TGCGCCAGCAGCTTGGGGCAGGGTGGCTACGAGCAGTACTTC. It codes for CASSLGQGGYEQYF. Full variable domain (outside the CDR3, taken from reference TRBV5-1 and TRBJ2-7): KAGVTQTPRYLIKTRGQQVTLSCSPISGHRSVSWYQQTPGQGLQFLFEYFSETQRNKGNFPGRFSGRQFSNSRSEMNVSTLELGDSALYLCASSLGQGGYEQYFGPGTRLTVT.

The chain employs TRBV28 and TRBJ2-5; TRBD1 matches 10 bases. The CDR3 has 16 amino acids. The germline V gene has CDR1 MDHEN and CDR2 SYDVKM. Losses at the gene ends were 4 bases for V and 5 bases for J; bases not matched to a gene: 10. The CDR3 sequence is CASSSTGGSLAETQYF. CDR3 sequence (DNA): TGTGCCAGCAGTTCGACAGGGGGCTCTTTGGCGGAGACCCAGTACTTC.

This sequence joins TRBV2 and TRBJ2-3; D remains unclear. The CDR3 spans 14 residues. Germline lookup yields CDR1 SNHLY and CDR2 FYNNEI. Trimming removed 7 bases at V and 1 base at J, with 12 bases between. CDR3 DNA sequence: TGTGCCAGCATGGTGGGCCCAGGCACAGATACGCAGTATTTT. It is translated as CASMVGPGTDTQYF. Combining the CDR3 with reference TRBV2 and TRBJ2-3 gives the whole variable domain EPEVTQTPSHQVTQMGQEVILRCVPISNHLYFYWYRQILGQKVEFLVSFYNNEISEKSEIFDDQFSVERPDGSNFTLKIRSTKLEDSAMYFCASMVGPGTDTQYFGPGTRLTVL.

The chain uses TRBV9 and TRBJ1-5; 12 nucleotides align to TRBD1. Germline V gene sequence: CDR1 SGDLS, CDR2 YYNGEE. V lost 2 bases, J lost 2 bases, and 8 bases stayed unmatched. CDR3 length: 18 amino acids. The CDR3 protein is CASSVRDRGRAGNQPQHF. The CDR3 DNA sequence: TGTGCCAGCAGCGTCCGGGACAGGGGGCGGGCGGGCAATCAGCCCCAGCATTTT.

The CDR3, as DNA: TGTGCCAGCAGTTACTCGTCCAACCTAGAAGAGACCCAGTACTTC. Translating gives CASSYSSNLEETQYF. The V gene is TRBV6-6, the J gene TRBJ2-5, with no clear D. Trimming removed 0 bases from V and 3 bases from J, with 11 bases in between. In germline, CDR1 is MNHNY, CDR2 SVGAGI (reference sequence). This CDR3 has 15 amino acids.

The chain employs TRBV4-3 and TRBJ2-3; TRBD1 matches at 7 bases. J was trimmed by 10 bases and V by 4 bases; bases with no gene match: 8. This CDR3 spans 13 amino acids. The germline CDR1 and CDR2 sequences are LGHNA and YSLEER. CDR3 sequence (DNA): TGCGCCAGCAGCCTCTCGTCAGGGGGTTCGCAGTATTTT. Protein sequence: CASSLSSGGSQYF.

The V gene is TRBV13, the J gene TRBJ1-3; 12 nucleotides line up with TRBD1. V trimming: 4 bases; J trimming: 8 bases; junction bases outside the gene matches: 9. Germline CDR1 reads PRHDT; CDR2 reads FYEKMQ (reference sequence). This CDR3 is built from 16 residues. The CDR3 DNA is TGTGCCAGCAGCTCGGCGGGACAGGGGGCCGCAGACACCATATATTTT. Protein: CASSSAGQGAADTIYF.

V gene TRBV11-3 combines with J gene TRBJ2-1; D is perhaps TRBD2 (5 bases). The CDR3 is 13 residues long. The V gene's germline CDR1 is SGHNT and CDR2 YENEEA. The V and J ends lost 5 bases and 8 bases respectively, with 13 bases between them. The CDR3 nucleotides read TGTGCCAGCAGCCCTAGCCCGGCCCATGAGCAGTTCTTC. Its protein is CASSPSPAHEQFF. The full variable domain, with the rest looked up from reference TRBV11-3 and TRBJ2-1, is EAGVVQSPRYKIIEKKQPVAFWCNPISGHNTLYWYLQNLGQGPELLIRYENEEAVDDSQLPKDRFSAERLKGVDSTLKIQPAELGDSAVYLCASSPSPAHEQFFGPGTRLTVL.

J is TRBJ2-5 and V is TRBV5-5; D is unclear. Deletions cut 1 base from V and 2 bases from J, with 12 bases between. There are 15 residues in the CDR3. Germline assignment: CDR1 SGHKS and CDR2 YYEKEE (reference sequence). CDR3 bases: TGTGCCAGCAGCTTGATCTTCCAGGAACAAGAGACCCAGTACTTC. Its translation is CASSLIFQEQETQYF.

For this clone: At one end, the junction sequence differs from germline, possibly due to a read error. The rearrangement links TRBV15 to TRBJ2-1; TRBD2 matches at 8 bases. The CDR3 is 17 residues long. The V gene's germline CDR1 is LNHNV and CDR2 YYDKDF (reference sequence). CDR3 sequence (DNA): TGTGCTACCAGCACTCTTATAGCGGGAAGACCTTACAATGAGCAGTTCTTC. Encoded protein: CATSTLIAGRPYNEQFF.

The V gene is TRBV14, the J gene TRBJ2-1, with 9 bases identical to TRBD2. The V segment lost 0 bases and the J segment 0 bases; nucleotides outside the gene matches: 0. This CDR3 has 16 amino acids. In germline, CDR1 is SGHDN, CDR2 FVKESK. The CDR3 reads CASSQETSGSYNEQFF. As DNA, the CDR3 is TGTGCCAGCAGCCAAGAGACTAGCGGCTCCTACAATGAGCAGTTCTTC.